A single sample is the source of the 7 T cell receptor beta chains below, sequenced in a study of T-cell reconstitution after alpha-beta-depleted transplantation in children. TCRbeta library preparation incorporated unique molecular identifiers. A single record per CDR3 protein comes from TCRdb applying MiXCR to the PCR reads. This table has around 680,000 distinct CDR3 sequences, around 17% appearing once. Sample: PBMCs from the stem cell graft donor, taken from the stem cell graft. The receptors stem from a human donor who donated a stem cell graft to a child with acute myeloid leukemia.

V and J are TRBV12-3 or TRBV12-4 and TRBJ2-3, with D perhaps given as TRBD1 or TRBD2 (5 bases each). V lost 8 bases, J lost 0 bases, and 21 bases lay in between. This CDR3 has 17 residues. The CDR3 DNA sequence: TGTGCCAGCGCAAGTCCGGGACCGAAAACTAGCACAGATACGCAGTATTTT. It specifies CASASPGPKTSTDTQYF.

In this sample, this clonotype turned up a few times. The chain employs TRBV4-3 and TRBJ1-4; D not certain. Per germline, CDR1 LGHNA and CDR2 YSLEER. The CDR3 spans 13 residues. Trimming stripped 1 base from V and 7 bases from J, with 7 bases between. The CDR3 here is CASSQGRGEKLFF. Here the CDR3 DNA reads TGCGCCAGCAGCCAAGGAAGAGGTGAAAAACTGTTTTTT.

This clonotype was seen a handful of times. This rearrangement joins TRBV12-3 or TRBV12-4 to TRBJ2-1; unclear D gene. The CDR3 extends over 16 amino acids. V was shortened by 3 bases and J by 0 bases, with 12 bases between the two germline ends. CDR3 sequence (DNA): TGTGCCAGCAGTTTTCGTGGCTTCCTCTCCTACAATGAGCAGTTCTTC. Translating gives CASSFRGFLSYNEQFF.

This clonotype has a count of ten or more. The chain combines TRBV20-1 with TRBJ2-7, with 9 bases matching TRBD1. CDR3 length: 14 residues. Per germline, CDR1 DFQATT and CDR2 SNEGSKA (reference sequence). The trim removed 3 bases at V and 6 bases at J, leaving 9 bases unmatched. CDR3 coding DNA: TGCAGTGCTAGGGGGGGACAGGGCATGTTCGAGCAGTACTTC. It encodes CSARGGQGMFEQYF.

Ten or more counts support this clonotype. V is TRBV7-2 and J is TRBJ1-1; maybe TRBD1 (5 bases). V dropped 3 bases and J dropped 4 bases, with 12 bases sitting between them. From germline, CDR1 is SGHTA and CDR2 FQGNSA. CDR3 size: 14 residues. CDR3 in DNA: TGTGCCAGCAGCTTCGGTGGGGGGAGCACTGAAGCTTTCTTT. It codes for CASSFGGGSTEAFF.

V and J are TRBV7-2 and TRBJ1-5, with TRBD1 identical over 8 bases. The CDR3 length is 15 residues. Per germline, CDR1 SGHTA and CDR2 FQGNSA. The V segment lost 2 bases and the J segment 2 bases; nucleotides outside the gene matches: 2. CDR3 sequence reads: CASSLQGAGNQPQHF. Here the CDR3 DNA reads TGTGCCAGCAGCTTACAGGGGGCTGGCAATCAGCCCCAGCATTTT.

There are a few counts of this clonotype. CDR3 sequence: CSASRTSGGNTGELFF. The CDR3 region has the DNA TGCAGTGCTAGCCGGACTAGCGGGGGGAACACCGGGGAGCTGTTTTTT. The chain links TRBV20-1 to TRBJ2-2, with 13 positions matching TRBD2. Germline-derived CDR1 and CDR2 are DFQATT and SNEGSKA (reference sequence). The CDR3 loop spans 16 amino acids. The V gene end was trimmed by 3 bases and the J gene end by 1 base; junction bases not matched to a gene: 2.